This TCR beta chain originates from a study of OX40 agonist ivuxolimab in advanced cancers. Study-level background: Participants, roughly 80% male, averaged roughly 55 years of age, ranging from roughly 23 to 90.

Of note for this clone: Its antigen remains unidentified.

Blood specimens came from baseline, cycle 4 day 1, and cycle 7 day 1. The germline V gene has CDR1 MNHEY and CDR2 SMNVEV (reference sequence). The V segment lost 5 bases and the J segment 2 bases; nucleotides outside the gene matches: 5. The CDR3 has 15 amino acids. Study-wide points: In CD8+ T cells, expanded clones were on average more numerous than in CD4+.

Libraries were prepared by immunoSEQ multiplex PCR; TCRdb keeps only in-frame clonotypes and omits some of them. Of 70,000 to 80,000 clones in the sample, about 85% were seen once. The starting material was CD4+ or CD8+ T cells sorted from blood, obtained in a trial of the OX40 agonist ivuxolimab. The chain has TRBV27 and TRBJ2-2, with 7 positions matching TRBD2. The source of this sequence is an adult with an advanced solid tumor such as melanoma, head and neck, liver or kidney cancer. The CDR3 DNA is TGTGCCAGCAGTCAGCGGGACGGAAACACCGGGGAGCTGTTTTTT. It encodes CASSQRDGNTGELFF.